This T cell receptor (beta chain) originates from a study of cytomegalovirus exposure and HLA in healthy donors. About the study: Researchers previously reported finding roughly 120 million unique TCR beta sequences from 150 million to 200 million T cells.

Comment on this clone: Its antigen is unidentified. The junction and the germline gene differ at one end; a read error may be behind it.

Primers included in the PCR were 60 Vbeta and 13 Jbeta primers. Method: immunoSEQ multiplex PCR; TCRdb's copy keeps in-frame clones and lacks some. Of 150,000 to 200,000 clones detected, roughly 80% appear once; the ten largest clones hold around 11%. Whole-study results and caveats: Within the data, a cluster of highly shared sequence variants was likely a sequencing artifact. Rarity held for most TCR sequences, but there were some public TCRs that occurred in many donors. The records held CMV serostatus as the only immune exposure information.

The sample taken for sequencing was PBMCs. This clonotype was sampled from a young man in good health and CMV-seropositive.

CDR3 amino acids: CPSSLGTGRPGELFF. The CDR3 region has the DNA TGCCCCAGCAGCTTGGGCACAGGGCGTCCCGGGGAGCTGTTTTTT. The chain couples TRBV5-1 to TRBJ2-2; D perhaps matches TRBD1 (6 bases). The germline V gene encodes CDR1 SGHRS and CDR2 YFSETQ. The CDR3 loop spans 15 amino acids.